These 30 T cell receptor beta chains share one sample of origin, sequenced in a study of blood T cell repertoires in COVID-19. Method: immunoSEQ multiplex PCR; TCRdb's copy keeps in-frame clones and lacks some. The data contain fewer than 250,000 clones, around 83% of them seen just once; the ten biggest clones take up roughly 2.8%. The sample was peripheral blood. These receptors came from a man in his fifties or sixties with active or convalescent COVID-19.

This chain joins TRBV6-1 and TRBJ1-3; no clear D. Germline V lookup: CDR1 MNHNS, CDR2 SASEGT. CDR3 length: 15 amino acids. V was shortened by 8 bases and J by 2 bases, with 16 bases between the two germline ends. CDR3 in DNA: TGTGCCAGCTGGGGAGGCCGGGCCCCTGGAAACACCATATATTTT. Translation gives CASWGGRAPGNTIYF.

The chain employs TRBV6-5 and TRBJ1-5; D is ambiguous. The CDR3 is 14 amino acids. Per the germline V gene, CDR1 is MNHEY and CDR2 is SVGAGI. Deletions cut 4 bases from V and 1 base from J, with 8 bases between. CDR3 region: CASSSGGSNQPQHF. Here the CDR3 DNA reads TGTGCCAGCAGTTCAGGAGGCAGCAATCAGCCCCAGCATTTT.

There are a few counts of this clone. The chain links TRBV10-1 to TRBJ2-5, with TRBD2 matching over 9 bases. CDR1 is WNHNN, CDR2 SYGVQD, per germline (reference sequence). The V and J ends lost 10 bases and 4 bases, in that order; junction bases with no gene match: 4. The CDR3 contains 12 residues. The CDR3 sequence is CAIGLASETQYF. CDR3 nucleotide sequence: TGCGCCATAGGACTAGCGTCAGAGACCCAGTACTTC.

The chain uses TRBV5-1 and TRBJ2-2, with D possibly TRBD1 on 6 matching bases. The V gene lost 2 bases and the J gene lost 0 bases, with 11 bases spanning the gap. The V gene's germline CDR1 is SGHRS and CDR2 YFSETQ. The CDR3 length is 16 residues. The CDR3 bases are TGCGCCAGCAGCTTCCAGGGGTGGGCGAACACCGGGGAGCTGTTTTTT. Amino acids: CASSFQGWANTGELFF.

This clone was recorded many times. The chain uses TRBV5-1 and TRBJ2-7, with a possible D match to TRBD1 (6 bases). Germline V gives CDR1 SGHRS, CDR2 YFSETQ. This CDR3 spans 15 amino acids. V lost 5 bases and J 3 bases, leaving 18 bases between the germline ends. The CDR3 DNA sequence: TGCGCCAGCAGACCACAGGGTTCAAGCGTCTACGAGCAGTACTTC. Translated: CASRPQGSSVYEQYF.

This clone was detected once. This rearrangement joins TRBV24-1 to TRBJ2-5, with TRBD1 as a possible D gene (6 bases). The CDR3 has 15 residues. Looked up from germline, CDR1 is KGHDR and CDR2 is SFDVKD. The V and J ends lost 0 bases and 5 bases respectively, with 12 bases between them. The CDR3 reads CATSDLGGPFETQYF. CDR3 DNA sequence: TGTGCCACCAGTGATTTGGGGGGCCCCTTTGAGACCCAGTACTTC.

CDR3 nucleotides: TGTGCCAGCAGCGCAGCGCAGGGTAAGGACATTCAGTACTTC. This translates into CASSAAQGKDIQYF. This rearrangement joins TRBV9 to TRBJ2-4; a possible D gene is TRBD1 (5 bases). Germline CDR1 and CDR2: SGDLS and YYNGEE. Trimming pared 3 bases from V and 8 bases from J, leaving 15 bases between. The CDR3 consists of 14 residues. Using reference TRBV9 and TRBJ2-4 for the parts outside the CDR3, the full variable domain is DSGVTQTPKHLITATGQRVTLRCSPRSGDLSVYWYQQSLDQGLQFLIQYYNGEERAKGNILERFSAQQFPDLHSELNLSSLELGDSALYFCASSAAQGKDIQYFGAGTRLSVL.

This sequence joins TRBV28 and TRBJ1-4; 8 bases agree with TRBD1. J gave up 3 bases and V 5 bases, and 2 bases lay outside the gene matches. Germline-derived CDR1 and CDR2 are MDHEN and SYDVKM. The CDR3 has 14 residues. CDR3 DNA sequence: TGTGCCAGCAGTAAGGGACAGGCTAATGAAAAACTGTTTTTT. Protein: CASSKGQANEKLFF. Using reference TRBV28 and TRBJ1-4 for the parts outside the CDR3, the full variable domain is DVKVTQSSRYLVKRTGEKVFLECVQDMDHENMFWYRQDPGLGLRLIYFSYDVKMKEKGDIPEGYSVSREKKERFSLILESASTNQTSMYLCASSKGQANEKLFFGSGTQLSVL.

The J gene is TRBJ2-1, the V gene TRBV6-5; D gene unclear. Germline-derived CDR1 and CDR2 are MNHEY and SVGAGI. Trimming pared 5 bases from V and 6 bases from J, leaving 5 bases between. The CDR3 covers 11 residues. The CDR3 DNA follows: TGTGCCAGCAGTCGCGGCAATGAGCAGTTCTTC. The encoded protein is CASSRGNEQFF.

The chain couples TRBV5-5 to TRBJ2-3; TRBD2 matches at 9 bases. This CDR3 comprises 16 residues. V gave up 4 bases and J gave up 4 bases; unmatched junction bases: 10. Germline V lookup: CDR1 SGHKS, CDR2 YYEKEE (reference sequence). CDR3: CASSAFGAGGADTQYF. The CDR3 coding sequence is TGTGCCAGCAGCGCCTTTGGAGCGGGGGGCGCAGATACGCAGTATTTT.

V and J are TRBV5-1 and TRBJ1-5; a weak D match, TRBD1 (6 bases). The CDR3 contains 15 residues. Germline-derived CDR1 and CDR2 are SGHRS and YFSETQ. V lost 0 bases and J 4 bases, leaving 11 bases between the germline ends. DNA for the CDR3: TGCGCCAGCAGCTTGGCGGGGGGCTCGAATCAGCCCCAGCATTTT. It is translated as CASSLAGGSNQPQHF.

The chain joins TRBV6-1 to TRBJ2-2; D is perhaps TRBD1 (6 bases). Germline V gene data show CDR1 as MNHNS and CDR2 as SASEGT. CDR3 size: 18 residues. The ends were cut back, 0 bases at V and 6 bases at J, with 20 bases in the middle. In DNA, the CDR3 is TGTGCCAGCAGTGAAGCAACCCACTCAGGGGCTCAAGCCGGGGAGCTGTTTTTT. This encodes CASSEATHSGAQAGELFF.

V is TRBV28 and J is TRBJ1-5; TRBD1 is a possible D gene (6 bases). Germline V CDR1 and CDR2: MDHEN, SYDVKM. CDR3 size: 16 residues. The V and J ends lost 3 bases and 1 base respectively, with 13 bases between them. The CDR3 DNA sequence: TGTGCCAGCAGTTTCGAGGGGGGGGTGAGCAATCAGCCCCAGCATTTT. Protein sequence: CASSFEGGVSNQPQHF.

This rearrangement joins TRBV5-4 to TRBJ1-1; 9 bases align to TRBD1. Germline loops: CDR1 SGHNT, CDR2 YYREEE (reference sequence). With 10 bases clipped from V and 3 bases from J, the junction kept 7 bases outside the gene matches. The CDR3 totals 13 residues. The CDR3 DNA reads TGTGCCTTTTCAAGACAGGGGGACACTGAAGCTTTCTTT. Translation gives CAFSRQGDTEAFF. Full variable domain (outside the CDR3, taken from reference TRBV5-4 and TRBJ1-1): ETGVTQSPTHLIKTRGQQVTLRCSSQSGHNTVSWYQQALGQGPQFIFQYYREEENGRGNFPPRFSGLQFPNYSSELNVNALELDDSALYLCAFSRQGDTEAFFGQGTRLTVV.

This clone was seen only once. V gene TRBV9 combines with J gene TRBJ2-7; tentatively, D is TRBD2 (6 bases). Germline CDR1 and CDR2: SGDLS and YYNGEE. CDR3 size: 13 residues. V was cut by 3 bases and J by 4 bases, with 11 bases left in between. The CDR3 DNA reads TGTGCCAGCAGCGGGGGGACTTCGTACGAGCAGTACTTC. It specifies CASSGGTSYEQYF.

The CDR3 is CASSAARLAGGDFERNIQYF. CDR3 nucleotide sequence: TGTGCCAGCAGCGCCGCCCGACTAGCGGGAGGGGATTTTGAGAGAAACATTCAGTACTTC. V usage is TRBV6-6 and J usage is TRBJ2-4; 14 nucleotides align to TRBD2. Germline loops: CDR1 MNHNY, CDR2 SVGAGI (reference sequence). The CDR3 totals 20 residues. Unmatched junction bases numbered 19, after V lost 6 bases and J lost 6 bases.

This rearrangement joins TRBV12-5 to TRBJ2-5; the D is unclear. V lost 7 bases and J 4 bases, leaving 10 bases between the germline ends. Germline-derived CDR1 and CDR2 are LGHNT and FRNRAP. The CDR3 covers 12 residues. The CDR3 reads CASASRGETQYF. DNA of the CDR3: TGTGCTAGTGCTTCGAGAGGAGAGACCCAGTACTTC.

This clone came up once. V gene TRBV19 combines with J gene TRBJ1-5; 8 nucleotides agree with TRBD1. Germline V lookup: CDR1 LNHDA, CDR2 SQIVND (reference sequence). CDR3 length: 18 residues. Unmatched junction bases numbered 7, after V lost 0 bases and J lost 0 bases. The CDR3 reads CASSIEAGQGSSNQPQHF. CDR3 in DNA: TGTGCCAGTAGTATAGAAGCCGGACAGGGATCTAGCAATCAGCCCCAGCATTTT.

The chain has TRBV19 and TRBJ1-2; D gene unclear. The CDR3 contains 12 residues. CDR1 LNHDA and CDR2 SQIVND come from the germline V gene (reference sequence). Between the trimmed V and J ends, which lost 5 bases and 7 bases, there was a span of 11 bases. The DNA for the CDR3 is TGTGCCAGTAGTCACAGTTTAGGTGGCTACACCTTC. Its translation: CASSHSLGGYTF.

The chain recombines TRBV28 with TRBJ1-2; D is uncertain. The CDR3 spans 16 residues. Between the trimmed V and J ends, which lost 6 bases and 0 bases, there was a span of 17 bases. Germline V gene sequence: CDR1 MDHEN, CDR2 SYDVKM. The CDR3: CASSPTTAGANYGYTF. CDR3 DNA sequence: TGTGCCAGCAGCCCTACTACAGCCGGGGCTAACTATGGCTACACCTTC.

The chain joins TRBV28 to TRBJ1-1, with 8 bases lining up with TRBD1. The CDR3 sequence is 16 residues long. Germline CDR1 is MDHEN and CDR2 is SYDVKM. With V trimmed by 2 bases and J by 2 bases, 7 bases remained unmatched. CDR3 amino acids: CASSLNPGTGNTEAFF. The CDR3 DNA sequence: TGTGCCAGCAGTTTAAACCCAGGGACAGGCAACACTGAAGCTTTCTTT.

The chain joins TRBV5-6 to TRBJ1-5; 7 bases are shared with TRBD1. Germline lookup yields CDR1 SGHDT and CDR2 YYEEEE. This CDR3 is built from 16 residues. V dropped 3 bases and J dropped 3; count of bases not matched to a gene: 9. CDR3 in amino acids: CASSWLGGASNQPQHF. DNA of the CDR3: TGTGCCAGCAGCTGGTTAGGGGGCGCATCCAATCAGCCCCAGCATTTT. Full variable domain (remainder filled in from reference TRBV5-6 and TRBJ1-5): DAGVTQSPTHLIKTRGQQVTLRCSPKSGHDTVSWYQQALGQGPQFIFQYYEEEERQRGNFPDRFSGHQFPNYSSELNVNALLLGDSALYLCASSWLGGASNQPQHFGDGTRLSIL.

As DNA, the CDR3 is TGTGCCAGCACCCCACGGGTTCAATCCTACGAGCAGTACTTC. It codes for CASTPRVQSYEQYF. This chain links TRBV6-2 or TRBV6-3 with TRBJ2-7; no reliable D call. CDR3 length: 14 amino acids. Germline assignment: CDR1 MNHEY and CDR2 SVGEGT. Deletions cut 7 bases from V and 1 base from J, with 14 bases between.

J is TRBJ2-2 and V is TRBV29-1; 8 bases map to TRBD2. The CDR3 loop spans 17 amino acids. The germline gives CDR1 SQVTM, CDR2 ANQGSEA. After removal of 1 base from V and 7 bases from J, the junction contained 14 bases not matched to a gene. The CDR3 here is CSVEGKSGGGQSGELFF. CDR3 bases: TGCAGCGTTGAAGGGAAAAGCGGGGGAGGGCAGAGCGGGGAGCTGTTTTTT.

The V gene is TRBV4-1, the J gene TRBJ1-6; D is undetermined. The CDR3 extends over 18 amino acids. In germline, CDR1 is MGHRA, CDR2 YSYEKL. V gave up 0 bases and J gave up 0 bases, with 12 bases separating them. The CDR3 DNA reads TGCGCCAGCAGCCAAGATACGGGGATAAGCTCCTATAATTCACCCCTCCACTTT. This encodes CASSQDTGISSYNSPLHF.

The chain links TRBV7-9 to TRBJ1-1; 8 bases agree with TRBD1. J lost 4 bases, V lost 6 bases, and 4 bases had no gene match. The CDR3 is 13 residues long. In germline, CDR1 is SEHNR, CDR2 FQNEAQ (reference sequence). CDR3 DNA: TGTGCCAGCAGAGAACAGGGGGGCACTGAAGCTTTCTTT. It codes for CASREQGGTEAFF.

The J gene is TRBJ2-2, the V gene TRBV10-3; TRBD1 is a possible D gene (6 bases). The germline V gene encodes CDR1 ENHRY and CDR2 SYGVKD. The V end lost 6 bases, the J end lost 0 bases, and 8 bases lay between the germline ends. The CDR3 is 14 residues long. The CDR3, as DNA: TGTGCCATCAGGGGGACATCGAACACCGGGGAGCTGTTTTTT. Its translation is CAIRGTSNTGELFF.

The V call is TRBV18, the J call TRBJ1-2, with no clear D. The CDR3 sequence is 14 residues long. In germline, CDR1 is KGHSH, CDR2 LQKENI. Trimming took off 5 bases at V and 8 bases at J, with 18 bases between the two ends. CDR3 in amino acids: CASSITGLYWGYTF. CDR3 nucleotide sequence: TGTGCCAGCTCAATCACGGGTCTCTACTGGGGCTACACCTTC.

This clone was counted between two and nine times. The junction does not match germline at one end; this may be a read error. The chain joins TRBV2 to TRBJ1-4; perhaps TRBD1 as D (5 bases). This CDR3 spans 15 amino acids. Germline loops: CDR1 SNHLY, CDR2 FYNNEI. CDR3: CASSEDQGGGEELFF. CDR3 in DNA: TGTGCCAGCAGTGAAGACCAGGGTGGCGGTGAAGAACTGTTTTTT. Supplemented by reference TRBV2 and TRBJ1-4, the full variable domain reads EPEVTQTPSHQVTQMGQEVILRCVPISNHLYFYWYRQILGQKVEFLVSFYNNEISEKSEIFDDQFSVERPDGSNFTLKIRSTKLEDSAMYFCASSEDQGGGEELFFGSGTQLSVL.

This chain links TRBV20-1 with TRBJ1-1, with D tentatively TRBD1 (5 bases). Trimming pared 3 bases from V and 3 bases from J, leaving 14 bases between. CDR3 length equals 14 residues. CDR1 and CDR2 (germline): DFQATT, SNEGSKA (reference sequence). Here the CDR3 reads CSASLPGRYTEAFF. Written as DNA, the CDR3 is TGCAGTGCTAGTCTCCCAGGGAGGTACACTGAAGCTTTCTTT.